This T cell receptor beta chain derives from a study of T cells in Graves' hyperthyroidism and ophthalmopathy. Overall study findings and caveats: Through a model of 13 V-J features, ophthalmopathy was separated from stable hyperthyroidism. In validation, the model predicted ophthalmopathy. These predictions came a median roughly 6 months before onset. Most clonotypes expanded in thyroid above 0.001 were likewise present in blood.

V gave up 4 bases and J gave up 3 bases; unmatched junction bases: 10. CDR1 is KGHDR and CDR2 is SFDVKD in the germline V gene. CDR3 length: 17 amino acids. Any patient presenting with uncontrolled infection, other autoimmune disease, pregnancy or lactation was left out. This clonotype was observed at least ten times. Its specificity is unknown. Using RNA transcripts as the source, TCR beta CDR3 regions were amplified. The HTBI set primed first-round TCR CDR3 RT-PCR. Each CDR3 protein is one row after TCRdb ran MiXCR on the multiplex PCR reads. This table has over 700,000 distinct CDR3 sequences, roughly 40% appearing once.

Sequencing input: blood. The rearrangement links TRBV24-1 to TRBJ2-2; 7 nucleotides agree with TRBD2. This TCR came from a man aged 18 to 35 with Graves' hyperthyroidism. In DNA form, the CDR3 reads TGTGCCACCAGTGACCCCGAAGGGAGGGGAGACACCGGGGAGCTGTTTTTT. Residues: CATSDPEGRGDTGELFF.